The 31 T cell receptor beta chains in this list originate from one sample, sequenced in a study of cytomegalovirus exposure and HLA in healthy donors. Profiling relied on immunoSEQ multiplex PCR, and the TCRdb table lists in-frame clones only, not all of them. In the table there are some 170,000 clones, approximately 87% of which are singletons. The sequencing sample was made of PBMCs. The receptors stem from a woman aged 30 to 39 in good health and CMV-seronegative.

J is TRBJ2-2 and V is TRBV2; D may be TRBD1 (5 bases). V was cut by 7 bases and J by 6 bases, with 12 bases left in between. CDR1 is SNHLY and CDR2 is FYNNEI in the germline V gene. The CDR3 length is 13 residues. The CDR3: CASIMGHPGELFF. CDR3 bases: TGTGCCAGCATTATGGGGCATCCCGGGGAGCTGTTTTTT.

The CDR3 sequence: CASSLWGGSVNQPQHF. CDR3 sequence (DNA): TGTGCCAGCAGCTTATGGGGCGGCAGTGTCAATCAGCCCCAGCATTTT. This sequence joins TRBV5-5 and TRBJ1-5; D might be TRBD1 (5 bases). The CDR3 contains 16 residues. CDR1 and CDR2 from the germline V gene are SGHKS and YYEKEE (reference sequence). Trimming took 2 bases from V and 3 from J, leaving 15 bases between them. Full variable domain (remainder filled in from reference TRBV5-5 and TRBJ1-5): DAGVTQSPTHLIKTRGQQVTLRCSPISGHKSVSWYQQVLGQGPQFIFQYYEKEERGRGNFPDRFSARQFPNYSSELNVNALLLGDSALYLCASSLWGGSVNQPQHFGDGTRLSIL.

This chain uses TRBV27 with TRBJ1-1; 8 positions agree with TRBD1. Unmatched junction bases numbered 13, after V lost 3 bases and J lost 1 base. Germline V CDR1 and CDR2: MNHEY, SMNVEV (reference sequence). The length of the CDR3 is 18 residues. The CDR3 DNA reads TGTGCCAGCAGTTTCCGAGGACAGGGATTGGTTTCGAACACTGAAGCTTTCTTT. It is translated as CASSFRGQGLVSNTEAFF.

The chain couples TRBV4-1 to TRBJ2-1; 10 bases agree with TRBD2. Unmatched junction bases numbered 5, after V lost 3 bases and J lost 9 bases. The germline V gene has CDR1 MGHRA and CDR2 YSYEKL. This CDR3 contains 14 residues. The CDR3 region has the DNA TGCGCCAGCAGCCACATGACTAGCGGGTTTGAGCAGTTCTTC. Translated, it gives CASSHMTSGFEQFF.

The chain uses TRBV5-4 and TRBJ1-2, with D maybe TRBD1 (5 bases). Deletions cut 2 bases from V and 8 bases from J, with 13 bases between. From germline, CDR1 is SGHNT and CDR2 YYREEE (reference sequence). This CDR3 region has 13 residues. The CDR3 DNA reads TGTGCCAGCAGCTTCCCGGACACGGAAGGCTACACCTTC. Encoded protein: CASSFPDTEGYTF.

The gene calls are TRBV5-4 and TRBJ2-3; D remains unclear. The CDR3 contains 14 residues. Trimming pared 0 bases from V and 0 bases from J, leaving 5 bases between. Germline loops: CDR1 SGHNT, CDR2 YYREEE (reference sequence). The CDR3 DNA reads as TGTGCCAGCAGCTTGGCAGTTAGCACAGATACGCAGTATTTT. Its translation is CASSLAVSTDTQYF. The variable domain in full, with the rest retrieved from reference TRBV5-4 and TRBJ2-3, is ETGVTQSPTHLIKTRGQQVTLRCSSQSGHNTVSWYQQALGQGPQFIFQYYREEENGRGNFPPRFSGLQFPNYSSELNVNALELDDSALYLCASSLAVSTDTQYFGPGTRLTVL.

The chain employs TRBV7-9 and TRBJ2-2; 7 nucleotides match TRBD1. From germline, CDR1 is SEHNR and CDR2 FQNEAQ (reference sequence). The CDR3 is made up of 16 amino acids. After removal of 5 bases from V and 5 bases from J, the junction contained 11 bases not matched to a gene. The DNA of the CDR3 is TGTGCCAGCAGCCGCCCGACAGGGTTTGGGACCGGGGAGCTGTTTTTT. Residues: CASSRPTGFGTGELFF.

This sequence joins TRBV19 and TRBJ1-6; D is perhaps TRBD1 (5 bases). This CDR3 region has 15 residues. Trimming pared 7 bases from V and 6 bases from J, leaving 16 bases between. In germline, CDR1 is LNHDA, CDR2 SQIVND (reference sequence). CDR3 bases: TGTGCCAGTAAAGTGGGTGGACACGTTAATTCACCCCTCCACTTT. It codes for CASKVGGHVNSPLHF.

The chain couples TRBV7-2 to TRBJ1-1; D ambiguous. CDR3 length equals 13 residues. Germline-derived CDR1 and CDR2 are SGHTA and FQGNSA. The V end was cut by 5 bases, the J end by 0 bases, with 7 bases between. The CDR3 is CASSMLMNTEAFF. The CDR3, as DNA: TGTGCCAGCAGCATGCTAATGAACACTGAAGCTTTCTTT.

This chain links TRBV9 with TRBJ1-2; 8 bases are a match to TRBD1. The CDR3 covers 14 residues. The trim removed 0 bases at V and 8 bases at J, leaving 6 bases unmatched. Germline CDR1 is SGDLS and CDR2 is YYNGEE. This chain's CDR3 is CASSVARTGRGYTF. In DNA form, the CDR3 reads TGTGCCAGCAGCGTAGCCCGGACAGGGCGAGGCTACACCTTC.

This sequence joins TRBV29-1 and TRBJ2-1, with a possible D match to TRBD2 (6 bases). V shed 4 bases and J shed 4 bases, with 14 bases lying between them. The germline V gene has CDR1 SQVTM and CDR2 ANQGSEA. The CDR3 is made up of 14 amino acids. CDR3 residues: CSVGRTSSYNEQFF. The CDR3, as DNA: TGCAGCGTTGGCCGAACTAGCAGTTACAATGAGCAGTTCTTC.

This chain connects TRBV11-3 to TRBJ2-1, with D tentatively TRBD2 (6 bases). Between the trimmed V and J ends, which lost 1 base and 0 bases, there was a span of 10 bases. The CDR3 covers 16 residues. CDR1 is SGHNT and CDR2 is YENEEA in the germline V gene. The DNA of the CDR3 is TGTGCCAGCAGCTTAGGACGGGAGAGCTCCTACAATGAGCAGTTCTTC. Translated: CASSLGRESSYNEQFF.

This clone was detected a few times. The chain couples TRBV5-1 to TRBJ1-2; 7 bases are a match to TRBD1. V was pared by 4 bases and J by 4 bases, with 1 base of the junction left unmatched. Germline V gene sequence: CDR1 SGHRS, CDR2 YFSETQ. The CDR3 has 12 residues. The CDR3: CASSGDSYGYTF. CDR3 DNA: TGCGCCAGCAGCGGGGACAGCTATGGCTACACCTTC. Complete variable domain (other parts from reference TRBV5-1 and TRBJ1-2): KAGVTQTPRYLIKTRGQQVTLSCSPISGHRSVSWYQQTPGQGLQFLFEYFSETQRNKGNFPGRFSGRQFSNSRSEMNVSTLELGDSALYLCASSGDSYGYTFGSGTRLTVV.

This clone showed up just once. CDR3 amino acids: CASSSGTRNSYEQYF. In DNA form, the CDR3 reads TGCGCCAGCAGTTCCGGGACAAGGAACTCCTACGAGCAGTACTTC. The chain carries TRBV10-1 and TRBJ2-7; tentatively, D is TRBD1 (6 bases). Trimming took off 5 bases at V and 0 bases at J, with 14 bases between the two ends. The CDR3 has 15 amino acids. Germline CDR1 reads WNHNN; CDR2 reads SYGVQD (reference sequence).

The chain recombines TRBV7-9 with TRBJ2-5; D gene uncertain. Germline lookup yields CDR1 SEHNR and CDR2 FQNEAQ (reference sequence). Trimming took 1 base from V and 1 from J, leaving 4 bases between them. CDR3 length: 13 residues. CDR3: CASSLELQETQYF. The DNA for the CDR3 is TGTGCCAGCAGCTTAGAACTCCAAGAGACCCAGTACTTC.

V gene TRBV2 combines with J gene TRBJ2-5; 8 nucleotides line up with TRBD1. Unmatched junction bases numbered 4, after V lost 8 bases and J lost 5 bases. Germline V gene lookup returns CDR1 SNHLY and CDR2 FYNNEI. The CDR3 is made up of 12 amino acids. The CDR3 DNA sequence: TGTGCCAGCGGACAGGGATGGGAGACCCAGTACTTC. Amino acid sequence: CASGQGWETQYF.

The rearrangement uses TRBV5-4 and TRBJ2-7, with TRBD1 as a possible D gene (6 bases). Germline V gene data show CDR1 as SGHNT and CDR2 as YYREEE (reference sequence). The CDR3 is made up of 15 amino acids. Trimming took 2 bases from V and 6 from J, leaving 18 bases between them. The CDR3 protein is CASSLTGKRLGEQYF. CDR3 DNA sequence: TGTGCCAGCAGCTTAACAGGGAAGCGATTGGGCGAGCAGTACTTC.

This chain uses TRBV15 with TRBJ1-5; D not resolved. CDR3 length: 14 amino acids. CDR1 is LNHNV and CDR2 is YYDKDF in the germline V gene (reference sequence). V gave up 0 bases and J gave up 2 bases, with 5 bases separating them. The CDR3 spells CATSRDLGNQPQHF. The DNA of the CDR3 is TGTGCCACCAGCAGAGATCTAGGCAATCAGCCCCAGCATTTT.

The chain uses TRBV11-2 and TRBJ1-1; D may be TRBD1 (6 bases). The CDR3 contains 15 residues. Germline CDR1 and CDR2: SGHAT and FQNNGV. V lost 3 bases, J lost 1 base, and 12 bases lay in between. The CDR3, as DNA: TGTGCCAGCAGCTTTACAGGGTTTGAGAACACTGAAGCTTTCTTT. It codes for CASSFTGFENTEAFF.

The chain couples TRBV6-1 to TRBJ2-4; TRBD1 matches 11 bases. This CDR3 is 20 amino acids long. Germline CDR1 and CDR2: MNHNS and SASEGT. J was trimmed by 0 bases and V by 4 bases; bases with no gene match: 14. CDR3 in DNA: TGTGCCAGCAGTGGGGGGACAGGGGGTTTAATGGGGGGAGCCAAAAACATTCAGTACTTC. As protein: CASSGGTGGLMGGAKNIQYF.

The genes are TRBV9 and TRBJ2-3, with TRBD2 as a possible D gene (6 bases). Germline-derived CDR1 and CDR2 are SGDLS and YYNGEE. The CDR3 runs to 14 residues. V was shortened by 6 bases and J by 2 bases, with 13 bases between the two germline ends. The CDR3 sequence is CASTVTGDTDTQYF. In DNA form, the CDR3 reads TGTGCCAGCACCGTCACGGGGGACACAGATACGCAGTATTTT.

The chain combines TRBV6-5 with TRBJ1-2; 8 bases map to TRBD1. Per germline, CDR1 MNHEY and CDR2 SVGAGI. The trim removed 7 bases at V and 8 bases at J, leaving 6 bases unmatched. The CDR3 is 12 residues long. The CDR3 coding sequence is TGTGCCAGCAATGACAGGGGAGGAGGCTACACCTTC. Translated, it gives CASNDRGGGYTF.

The V call is TRBV4-2, the J call TRBJ1-5; a weak D match, TRBD1 (6 bases). This CDR3 contains 15 residues. Germline V gives CDR1 LGHNA, CDR2 YNFKEQ. The V and J ends lost 3 bases and 5 bases respectively, with 14 bases between them. The CDR3 region is CASSQEDSEYQPQHF. Here the CDR3 DNA reads TGTGCCAGCAGCCAGGAGGACAGCGAATATCAGCCCCAGCATTTT.

J is TRBJ2-3 and V is TRBV18, with TRBD2 matching over 8 bases. CDR3 length: 18 amino acids. Trimming at V came to 4 bases and at J to 1 base, leaving 13 bases not matched to a gene. Germline CDR1 KGHSH, CDR2 LQKENI. The CDR3 loop reads CASSHLAGAGGGTDTQYF. CDR3 nucleotides: TGTGCCAGCTCACACCTAGCGGGCGCCGGGGGGGGCACAGATACGCAGTATTTT.

The V gene is TRBV6-1, the J gene TRBJ2-5; the D is unclear. The CDR3 contains 12 residues. The V end was cut by 6 bases, the J end by 1 base, with 6 bases between. Germline values: CDR1 MNHNS, CDR2 SASEGT. Here the CDR3 reads CASRGAQETQYF. The CDR3 nucleotides are TGTGCCAGCAGGGGCGCCCAAGAGACCCAGTACTTC.

The rearrangement joins TRBV5-1 to TRBJ2-2; D is undetermined. Trimming pared 4 bases from V and 0 bases from J, leaving 16 bases between. CDR3 size: 17 residues. CDR1 and CDR2 (germline): SGHRS, YFSETQ. CDR3 loop: CASSPLGPNANTGELFF. CDR3 sequence (DNA): TGCGCCAGCAGCCCGCTAGGCCCAAACGCGAACACCGGGGAGCTGTTTTTT.

This clone appeared a few times. The genes are TRBV6-5 and TRBJ2-3, with TRBD1 matching over 10 bases. Germline V gene data show CDR1 as MNHEY and CDR2 as SVGAGI. This CDR3 has 14 residues. Germline trimming cut 5 bases from V and 4 bases from J; bases unmatched to any gene: 3. CDR3 coding DNA: TGTGCCAGCAGTGAAGGGACAGGGGCAGATACGCAGTATTTT. Its translation: CASSEGTGADTQYF.

This rearrangement joins TRBV19 to TRBJ2-1; TRBD2 agrees at 8 bases. J gave up 5 bases and V 9 bases, and 12 bases lay outside the gene matches. The CDR3 has 15 amino acids. CDR1 LNHDA and CDR2 SQIVND come from the germline V gene (reference sequence). The chain's CDR3 is CASHASAGGHNEQFF. The CDR3 DNA reads TGTGCCAGCCACGCCTCCGCGGGGGGACACAATGAGCAGTTCTTC.

The rearrangement joins TRBV6-5 to TRBJ2-2; D uncertain. The CDR3 is 14 amino acids. Germline V CDR1 and CDR2: MNHEY, SVGAGI. The V end was cut by 6 bases, the J end by 1 base, with 9 bases between. The CDR3: CASSLGRNTGELFF. DNA for the CDR3: TGTGCCAGCAGCCTAGGTCGGAACACCGGGGAGCTGTTTTTT.

The V and J genes are TRBV4-3 and TRBJ1-3, with D tentatively TRBD1 (5 bases). V was trimmed by 2 bases and J by 2 bases, leaving 16 bases between them. The germline gives CDR1 LGHNA, CDR2 YSLEER. The CDR3 runs to 17 residues. Here the CDR3 reads CASSQRLRGTTGNTIYF. In DNA, the CDR3 is TGCGCCAGCAGCCAAAGGCTTCGGGGGACGACTGGAAACACCATATATTTT.

This chain links TRBV13 with TRBJ1-2, with 8 bases lining up with TRBD1. Germline CDR1 and CDR2: PRHDT and FYEKMQ (reference sequence). CDR3 length equals 15 residues. With 0 bases clipped from V and 6 bases from J, the junction kept 6 bases outside the gene matches. The CDR3 loop is CASSLGTGGYDGYTF. The CDR3, as DNA: TGTGCCAGCAGCTTAGGAACAGGGGGATACGATGGCTACACCTTC.